A selection of T cell receptor beta chains follows, all from one sample in a study of chemoradiotherapy in HPV16-positive cancers. Measured with immunoSEQ multiplex PCR; TCRdb has only the in-frame clones, and not every one. The sample contains fewer than 20,000 clones, approximately 79% of which appear only once. The sample was taken from a patient who underwent chemoradiotherapy. Receptors were obtained from a human donor with HPV-associated anogenital cancer. CDR3s include the opening cysteine and the closing phenylalanine or tryptophan. D genes are given only for firm matches. Size tells how often a clone was seen (once, few, many) or the class of an expanded clone, and some rows leave it out.

>NA|NA|TRBV5-4|TRBJ2-3
TGTGCCAGCAGCCGAGCAGAGACTAGCACAGATACGCAGTATTTT
CASSRAETSTDTQYF
>NA|NA|TRBV18|TRBJ1-2
TGTGCCAGCTCACCAGAGGTCGGGGCTGGCTACACCTTC
CASSPEVGAGYTF
>NA|TRBD1|TRBV7-2|TRBJ2-5
TGTGCCAGCAGCCAGGGGGCAGGGAACCAAGAGACCCAGTACTTC
CASSQGAGNQETQYF
>once|TRBD2|TRBV7-8|TRBJ2-7
TGTGCCAGCAGCCTGGGCCGGACTAGCGGGAGCTACGAGCAGTACTTC
CASSLGRTSGSYEQYF
>NA|NA|TRBV27|TRBJ2-7
TGTGCCAGCAGTTTGCGCCAGGCGTCCTACGAGCAGTACTTC
CASSLRQASYEQYF
>NA|NA|TRBV10-3|TRBJ1-1
TGTGCCATCAGATCCCAATTGGAGGGGCACACTGAAGCTTTCTTT
CAIRSQLEGHTEAFF
>NA|NA|TRBV7-9|TRBJ1-5
TGTGCCAGCAGCTTAGCTGGGGGTGGGCCCCAGCATTTT
CASSLAGGGPQHF
>once|TRBD1|TRBV11-2|TRBJ2-7
TGTGCCAGCAGCTTGGGGACAGGGACCCTCTCCTACGAGCAGTACTTC
CASSLGTGTLSYEQYF
>NA|NA|TRBV5-1|TRBJ1-6
TGCGCCAGCAGCTTGGAATCCCTTCTGGCCCTCCACTTT
CASSLESLLALHF
>NA|NA|TRBV5-1|TRBJ2-5
TGCGCCAGCAGCCCCGGGCAGGGGGAGGCAGAGACCCAGTACTTC
CASSPGQGEAETQYF
>NA|TRBD1|TRBV29-1|TRBJ1-4
TGCAGCGCTTCCACAGGGGGCTATGAAAAACTGTTTTTT
CSASTGGYEKLFF
>NA|NA|TRBV5-1|TRBJ1-1
TGCGCCAGCAGCTCTACAGAGCTGAACACTGAAGCTTTCTTT
CASSSTELNTEAFF
>NA|NA|TRBV30|TRBJ2-7
TGTGCCTGGAGCATGACCAGCGAATTAAGCGAGCAGTACTTC
CAWSMTSELSEQYF
>NA|NA|TRBV5-1|TRBJ1-6
TGCGCCAGCAGCCCGGGGTATAATTCACCCCTCCACTTT
CASSPGYNSPLHF
>NA|TRBD2|TRBV7-3|TRBJ2-3
TGTGCCAGCAGCTTAAACGGGGGGAACACAGATACGCAGTATTTT
CASSLNGGNTDTQYF
>once|NA|TRBV7-2|TRBJ2-5
TGTGCCAGCAGCTCCCGTCGACACGGACTTACTCACGAGACCCAGTACTTC
CASSSRRHGLTHETQYF
>once|NA|TRBV7-7|TRBJ2-5
TGTGCTAGCAGCTCCACTATCCAAGAGACCCAGTACTTC
CASSSTIQETQYF
>NA|NA|TRBV11-3|TRBJ2-7
TGTGCCAGCAGAATTAGGGGCTCCCCCTACGAGCAGTACTTC
CASRIRGSPYEQYF
>NA|TRBD2|TRBV13|TRBJ2-3
TGTGCCAGCAGCTCGATCTCGTATGGCGGGGGGGCAGATACGCAGTATTTT
CASSSISYGGGADTQYF
>NA|TRBD1|TRBV4-3|TRBJ2-3
TGCGCCAGCAGCCAAGATTCGGACAGGGGGCTAAAAGATACGCAGTATTTT
CASSQDSDRGLKDTQYF
>NA|NA|TRBV29-1|TRBJ2-2
TGCAGCGCCCGGGGCGGGAACACCGGGGAGCTGTTTTTT
CSARGGNTGELFF
>few|NA|TRBV18|TRBJ1-2
TGTGCCAGCTCACCTACGCGGACCGATGGCTACACCTTC
CASSPTRTDGYTF
>NA|NA|TRBV2|TRBJ2-3
TGTGCCAGCGGTCGGGCCCAAATCACAGATACGCAGTATTTT
CASGRAQITDTQYF
>NA|NA|TRBV19|TRBJ2-1
TGTGCCAGTAGTCGGGCCCCGGGCAATGAGCAGTTCTTC
CASSRAPGNEQFF
>NA|NA|TRBV18|TRBJ2-3
TGTGCCAGCTCTGTGACAGCGAGCACAGATACGCAGTATTTT
CASSVTASTDTQYF
>NA|NA|TRBV19|TRBJ2-3
TGTGCCAGTAGTATCGGGGGCCGGATGAGCACAGATACGCAGTATTTT
CASSIGGRMSTDTQYF
>NA|NA|TRBV9|TRBJ2-7
TGTGCCAGCAGCGTAGGAGGGGGGCTGACCTACGAGCAGTACTTC
CASSVGGGLTYEQYF
>few|NA|TRBV19|TRBJ1-6
TGTGCCAGTAGTATGGGGGGTAAATCGTCACCCCTCCACTTT
CASSMGGKSSPLHF
>once|NA|TRBV30|TRBJ1-4
TGTGCCTGGAGGTGGGGTGAAAAACTGTTTTTT
CAWRWGEKLFF
>NA|NA|TRBV5-1|TRBJ2-2
TGCGCCAGCAGCTTGTCAGGATACACCGGGGAGCTGTTTTTT
CASSLSGYTGELFF
>NA|NA|TRBV19|TRBJ1-2
TGTGCCAGTAGTCCGAACGGGGGGTATGGCTACACCTTC
CASSPNGGYGYTF
>NA|TRBD1|TRBV5-1|TRBJ1-1
TGCGCCAGCAGTCGGGACAGCCAGAACACTGAAGCTTTCTTT
CASSRDSQNTEAFF
>few|NA|TRBV11-2|TRBJ2-7
TGTGCCAGCAGCTCGGACTCCCGCGAGCAGTACTTC
CASSSDSREQYF
>NA|NA|TRBV5-8|TRBJ2-1
TGTGCCAGCAGCCTTACAGGGTACAATGAGCAGTTCTTC
CASSLTGYNEQFF
>NA|TRBD2|TRBV28|TRBJ2-3
TGTGCCAGCAGTTTGGGGTCGACTAGCGGGGTTCAGAAGCAGTATTTT
CASSLGSTSGVQKQYF
>NA|NA|TRBV9|TRBJ1-1
TGTGCCAGCAGCGTAGTACAGGGACTTGGCACTGAAGCTTTCTTT
CASSVVQGLGTEAFF
>NA|TRBD2|TRBV5-1|TRBJ2-2
TGCGCCAGCAGCGTTCTAGCGGGGGTTTGGACCGGGGAGCTGTTTTTT
CASSVLAGVWTGELFF
>NA|NA|TRBV18|TRBJ1-1
TGTGCCAGCTCACCGGTGGAAGACACTGAAGCTTTCTTT
CASSPVEDTEAFF
>NA|NA|TRBV28|TRBJ1-5
TGTGCCAGCAGTTTAGGGGGACAGCCCCAGCATTTT
CASSLGGQPQHF
>NA|NA|TRBV9|TRBJ2-7
TGTGCCAGCAGCGTAGACGGGACACTGTCCTACGAGCAGTACTTC
CASSVDGTLSYEQYF
>NA|NA|TRBV7-6|TRBJ2-1
TGTGCCAGCAGCTTACCGGGGGCGGGGAATGAGCAGTTCTTC
CASSLPGAGNEQFF
>NA|NA|TRBV7-9|TRBJ1-1
TGTGCCAGCAGCTCCCAGGGAGGGGGCACTGAAGCTTTCTTT
CASSSQGGGTEAFF
>NA|NA|TRBV7-2|TRBJ2-7
TGTGCCAGCAGCCGGGCCGGGCCTCAAATCTACGAGCAGTACTTC
CASSRAGPQIYEQYF
>NA|NA|TRBV4-3|TRBJ1-1
TGCGCCAGCAGCCAAGTAGGGGCAGGAAAAACTGAAGCTTTCTTT
CASSQVGAGKTEAFF
>NA|NA|TRBV5-1|TRBJ2-7
TGCGCCAGCAGCTTGTGGCGGAGGCACTACGAGCAGTACTTC
CASSLWRRHYEQYF
>NA|TRBD2|TRBV28|TRBJ2-1
TGTGCCAGCAGCCTCCTGACTAGCGGAACCTACAATGAGCAGTTCTTC
CASSLLTSGTYNEQFF
>NA|NA|TRBV29-1|TRBJ2-7
TGCAGCGTTGGAGGTCGGGACGCAGCCTACGAGCAGTACTTC
CSVGGRDAAYEQYF
>few|NA|TRBV28|TRBJ1-1
TGTGCCAGCAGCAGAGGGGACCACGGGACTGAAGCTTTCTTT
CASSRGDHGTEAFF
>NA|TRBD1|TRBV6-6|TRBJ2-7
TGTGCCAGCCGGACAGGGGATCTTGGGCAGTACTTC
CASRTGDLGQYF
>NA|NA|TRBV28|TRBJ2-2
TGTGCCAGCAGTTTATGGCAGGCCGACACCGGGGAGCTGTTTTTT
CASSLWQADTGELFF
>NA|NA|TRBV5-1|TRBJ1-1
TGCGCCAGCAGCTACACAGTGAACACTGAAGCTTTCTTT
CASSYTVNTEAFF
>NA|TRBD1|TRBV5-1|TRBJ2-7
TGCGCCAGCAGCCCGGGACAGGGGGCGTACGAGCAGTACTTC
CASSPGQGAYEQYF
>NA|NA|TRBV5-1|TRBJ1-1
TGCGCCAGCAGCTTGGCCGGACGGGGGACTGAAGCTTTCTTT
CASSLAGRGTEAFF